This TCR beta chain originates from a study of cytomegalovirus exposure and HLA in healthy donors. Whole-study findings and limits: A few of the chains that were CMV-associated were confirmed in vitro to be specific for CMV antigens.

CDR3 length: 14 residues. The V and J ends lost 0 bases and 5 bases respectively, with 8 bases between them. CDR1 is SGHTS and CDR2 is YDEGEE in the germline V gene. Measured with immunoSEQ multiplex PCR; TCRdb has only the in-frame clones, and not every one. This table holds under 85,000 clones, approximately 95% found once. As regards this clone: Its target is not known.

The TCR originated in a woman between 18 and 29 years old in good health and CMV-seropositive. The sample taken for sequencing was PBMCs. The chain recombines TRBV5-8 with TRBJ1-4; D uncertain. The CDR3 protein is CASSLGVTNEKLFF. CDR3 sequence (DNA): TGTGCCAGCAGCTTGGGGGTGACAAATGAAAAACTGTTTTTT.